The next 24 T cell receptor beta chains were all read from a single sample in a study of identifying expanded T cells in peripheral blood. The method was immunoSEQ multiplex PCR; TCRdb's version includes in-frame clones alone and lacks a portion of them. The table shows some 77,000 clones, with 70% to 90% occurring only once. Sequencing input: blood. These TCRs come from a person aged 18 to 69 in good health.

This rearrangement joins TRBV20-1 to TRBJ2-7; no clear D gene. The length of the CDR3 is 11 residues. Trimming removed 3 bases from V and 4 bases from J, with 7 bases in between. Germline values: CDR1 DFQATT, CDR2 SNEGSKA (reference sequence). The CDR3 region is CSARNSYEQYF. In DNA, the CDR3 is TGCAGTGCTAGGAACTCTTACGAGCAGTACTTC.

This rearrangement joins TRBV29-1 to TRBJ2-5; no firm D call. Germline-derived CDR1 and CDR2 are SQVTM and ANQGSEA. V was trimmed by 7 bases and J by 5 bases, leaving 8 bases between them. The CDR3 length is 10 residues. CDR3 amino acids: CSARRETQYF. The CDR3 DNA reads TGCAGCGCCAGAAGGGAGACCCAGTACTTC.

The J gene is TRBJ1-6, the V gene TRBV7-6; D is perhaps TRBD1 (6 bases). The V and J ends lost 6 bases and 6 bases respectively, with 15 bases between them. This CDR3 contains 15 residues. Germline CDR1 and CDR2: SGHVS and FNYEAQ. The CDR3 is CASSLGDRSNSPLHF. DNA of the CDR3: TGTGCCAGCAGTTTGGGCGACAGGAGTAATTCACCCCTCCACTTT.

CDR3 in amino acids: CASSTTSGATDTQYF. In DNA form, the CDR3 reads TGTGCCAGCAGTACGACTAGCGGGGCTACAGATACGCAGTATTTT. The chain uses TRBV6-5 and TRBJ2-3; 11 positions agree with TRBD2. V lost 5 bases to trimming and J lost 3 bases; unmatched junction nucleotides: 4. Per the germline V gene, CDR1 is MNHEY and CDR2 is SVGAGI. The CDR3 covers 15 residues.

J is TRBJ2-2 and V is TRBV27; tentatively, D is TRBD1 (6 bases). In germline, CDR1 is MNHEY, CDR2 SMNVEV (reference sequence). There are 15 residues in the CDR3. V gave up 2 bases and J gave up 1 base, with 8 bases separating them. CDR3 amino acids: CASSLTQGNTGELFF. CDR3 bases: TGTGCCAGCAGTTTAACACAGGGGAACACCGGGGAGCTGTTTTTT.

The CDR3 reads CASSPSGAPYNEQFF. CDR3 in DNA: TGCGCCAGCAGCCCGAGCGGGGCCCCCTACAATGAGCAGTTCTTC. This rearrangement joins TRBV5-1 to TRBJ2-1; the match to TRBD2 covers 7 bases. The CDR3 consists of 15 residues. Germline trimming cut 4 bases from V and 2 bases from J; bases unmatched to any gene: 6. Germline V gene data show CDR1 as SGHRS and CDR2 as YFSETQ. Variable domain in full (rest from reference TRBV5-1 and TRBJ2-1): KAGVTQTPRYLIKTRGQQVTLSCSPISGHRSVSWYQQTPGQGLQFLFEYFSETQRNKGNFPGRFSGRQFSNSRSEMNVSTLELGDSALYLCASSPSGAPYNEQFFGPGTRLTVL.

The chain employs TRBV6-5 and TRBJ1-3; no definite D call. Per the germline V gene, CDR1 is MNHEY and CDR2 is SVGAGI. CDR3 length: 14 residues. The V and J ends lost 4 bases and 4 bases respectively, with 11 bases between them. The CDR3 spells CASSLNGLGNTIYF. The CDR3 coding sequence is TGTGCCAGCAGTTTAAACGGACTGGGAAACACCATATATTTT.

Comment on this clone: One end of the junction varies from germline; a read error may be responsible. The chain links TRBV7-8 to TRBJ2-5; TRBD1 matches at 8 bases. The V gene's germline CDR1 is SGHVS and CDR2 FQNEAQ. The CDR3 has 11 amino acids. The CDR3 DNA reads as TGTGCCAGCAGCCAGATGGGACAGGCCGACTTC. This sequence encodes CASSQMGQADF.

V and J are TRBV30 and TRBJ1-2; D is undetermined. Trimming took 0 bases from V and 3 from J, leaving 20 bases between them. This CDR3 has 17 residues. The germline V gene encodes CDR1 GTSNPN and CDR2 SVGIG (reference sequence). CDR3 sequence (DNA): TGTGCCTGGAGTGTACGTAATCTGGACCCGAGGTACTATGGCTACACCTTC. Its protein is CAWSVRNLDPRYYGYTF.

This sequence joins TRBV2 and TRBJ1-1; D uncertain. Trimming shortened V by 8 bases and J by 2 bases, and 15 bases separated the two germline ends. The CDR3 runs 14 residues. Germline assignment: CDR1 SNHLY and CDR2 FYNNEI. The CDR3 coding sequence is TGTGCCAGCCCGTCCCTGGAACAAAACACTGAAGCTTTCTTT. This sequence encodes CASPSLEQNTEAFF. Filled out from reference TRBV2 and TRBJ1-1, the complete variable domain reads EPEVTQTPSHQVTQMGQEVILRCVPISNHLYFYWYRQILGQKVEFLVSFYNNEISEKSEIFDDQFSVERPDGSNFTLKIRSTKLEDSAMYFCASPSLEQNTEAFFGQGTRLTVV.

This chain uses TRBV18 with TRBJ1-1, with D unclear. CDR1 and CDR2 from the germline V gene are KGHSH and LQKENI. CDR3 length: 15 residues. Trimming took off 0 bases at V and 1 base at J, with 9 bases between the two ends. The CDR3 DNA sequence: TGTGCCAGCTCACCACCGCGGACGGAGAACACTGAAGCTTTCTTT. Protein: CASSPPRTENTEAFF.

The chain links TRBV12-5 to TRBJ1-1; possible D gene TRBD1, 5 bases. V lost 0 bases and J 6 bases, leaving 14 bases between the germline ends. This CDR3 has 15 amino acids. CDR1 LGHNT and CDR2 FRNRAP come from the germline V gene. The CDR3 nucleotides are TGTGCTAGTGGTTTGGTGGGTAGGGGAAACGCTGAAGCTTTCTTT. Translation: CASGLVGRGNAEAFF.

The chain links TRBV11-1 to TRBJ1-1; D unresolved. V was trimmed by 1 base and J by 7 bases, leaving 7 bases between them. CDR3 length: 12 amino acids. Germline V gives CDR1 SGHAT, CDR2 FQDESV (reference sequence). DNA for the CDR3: TGTGCCAGCAGCTTAGAAACCCATGAAGCTTTCTTT. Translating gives CASSLETHEAFF.

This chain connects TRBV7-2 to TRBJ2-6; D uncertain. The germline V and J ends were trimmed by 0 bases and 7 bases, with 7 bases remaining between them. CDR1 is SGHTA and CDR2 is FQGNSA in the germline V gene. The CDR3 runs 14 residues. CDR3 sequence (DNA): TGTGCCAGCAGCTTAGCCCCAGTCGCCAACGTCCTGACTTTC. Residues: CASSLAPVANVLTF.

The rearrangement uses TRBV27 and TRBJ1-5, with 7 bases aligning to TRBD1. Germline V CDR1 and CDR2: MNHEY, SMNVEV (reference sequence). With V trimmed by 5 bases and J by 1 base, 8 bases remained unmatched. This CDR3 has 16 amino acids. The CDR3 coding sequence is TGTGCCAGCAGTACCCGGGGCAGGGGGAGCAATCAGCCCCAGCATTTT. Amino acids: CASSTRGRGSNQPQHF.

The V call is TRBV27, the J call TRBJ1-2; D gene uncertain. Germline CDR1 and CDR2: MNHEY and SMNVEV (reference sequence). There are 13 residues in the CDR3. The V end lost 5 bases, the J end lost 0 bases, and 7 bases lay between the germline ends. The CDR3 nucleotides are TGTGCCAGCAGTCCCCACCCTAACTATGGCTACACCTTC. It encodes CASSPHPNYGYTF.

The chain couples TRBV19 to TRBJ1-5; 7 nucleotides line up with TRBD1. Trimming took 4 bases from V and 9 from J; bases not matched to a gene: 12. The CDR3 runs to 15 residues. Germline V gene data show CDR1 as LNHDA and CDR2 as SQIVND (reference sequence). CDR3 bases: TGTGCCAGTAGTACCAGACAGGGTGGGGTTTGGCCCCAGCATTTT. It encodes CASSTRQGGVWPQHF.

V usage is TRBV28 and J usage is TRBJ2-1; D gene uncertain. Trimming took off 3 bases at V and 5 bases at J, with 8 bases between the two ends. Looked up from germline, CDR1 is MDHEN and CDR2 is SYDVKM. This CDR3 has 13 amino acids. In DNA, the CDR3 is TGTGCCAGCAGTTTTGACACTAACAATGAGCAGTTCTTC. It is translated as CASSFDTNNEQFF.

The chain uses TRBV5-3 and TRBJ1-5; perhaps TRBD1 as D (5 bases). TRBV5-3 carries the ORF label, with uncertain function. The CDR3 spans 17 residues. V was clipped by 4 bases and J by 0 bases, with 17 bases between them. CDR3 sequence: CARSDVRANLSNQPQHF. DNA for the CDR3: TGTGCCAGAAGCGATGTCAGGGCAAACCTTAGCAATCAGCCCCAGCATTTT.

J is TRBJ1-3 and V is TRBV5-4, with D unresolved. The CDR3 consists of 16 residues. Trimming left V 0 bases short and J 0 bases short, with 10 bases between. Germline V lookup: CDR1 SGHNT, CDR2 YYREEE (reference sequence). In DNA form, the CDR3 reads TGTGCCAGCAGCTTGGGAGCCAGATTCTCTGGAAACACCATATATTTT. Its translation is CASSLGARFSGNTIYF.

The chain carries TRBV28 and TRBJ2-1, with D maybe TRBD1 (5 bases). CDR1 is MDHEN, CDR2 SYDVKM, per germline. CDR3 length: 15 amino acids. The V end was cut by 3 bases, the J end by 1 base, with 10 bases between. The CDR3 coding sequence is TGTGCCAGCAGTTTTGGGGCGGCGTCCTACAATGAGCAGTTCTTC. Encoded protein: CASSFGAASYNEQFF.

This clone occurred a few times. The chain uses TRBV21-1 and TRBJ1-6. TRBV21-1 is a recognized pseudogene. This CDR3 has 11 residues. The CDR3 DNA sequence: TGTGCCAGCCCGCCGAATTCACCCCTCCACTTT. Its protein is CASPPNSPLHF.

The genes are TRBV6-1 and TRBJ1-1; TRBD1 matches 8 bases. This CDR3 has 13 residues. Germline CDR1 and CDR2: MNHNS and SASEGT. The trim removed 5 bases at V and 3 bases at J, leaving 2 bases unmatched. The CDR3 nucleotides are TGTGCCAGCAGTACGGACAGGGACACTGAAGCTTTCTTT. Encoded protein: CASSTDRDTEAFF.

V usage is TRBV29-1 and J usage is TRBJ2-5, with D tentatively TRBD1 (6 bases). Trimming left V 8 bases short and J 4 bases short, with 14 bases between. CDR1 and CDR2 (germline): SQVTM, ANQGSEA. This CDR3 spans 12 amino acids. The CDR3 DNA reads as TGCAGCACCGGCAGGGGAGTAGAGACCCAGTACTTC. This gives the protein CSTGRGVETQYF.